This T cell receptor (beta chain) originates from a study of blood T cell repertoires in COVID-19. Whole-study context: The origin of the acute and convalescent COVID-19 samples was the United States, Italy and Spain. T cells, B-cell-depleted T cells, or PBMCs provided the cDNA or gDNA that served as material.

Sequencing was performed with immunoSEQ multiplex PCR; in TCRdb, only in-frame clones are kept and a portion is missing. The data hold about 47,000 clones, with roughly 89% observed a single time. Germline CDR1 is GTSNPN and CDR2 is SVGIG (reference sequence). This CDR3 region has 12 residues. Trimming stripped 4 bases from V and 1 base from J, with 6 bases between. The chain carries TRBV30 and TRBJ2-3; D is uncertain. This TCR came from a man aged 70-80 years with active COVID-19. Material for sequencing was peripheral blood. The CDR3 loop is CAWNRGTDTQYF. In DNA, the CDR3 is TGTGCCTGGAACCGGGGCACAGATACGCAGTATTTT.